This T cell receptor (beta chain) stems from a study of T cells of healthy individuals. MiXCR was run by TCRdb on the 5' RACE reads, yielding one entry per CDR3 protein. Here the sample spans 100,000 or so distinct CDR3 sequences, approximately 15% being singletons. This TCR was recovered from a human donor in good health.

CDR3 DNA: TGTGCCACCAGTGACGCCACTAGCGGGAGCAGGGACGAGCAGTACTTC. Translating it yields CATSDATSGSRDEQYF. The V call is TRBV24-1, the J call TRBJ2-7; 11 bases agree with TRBD2. Unmatched junction bases numbered 9, after V lost 4 bases and J lost 5 bases. CDR1 KGHDR and CDR2 SFDVKD come from the germline V gene. CDR3 length: 16 residues.